These 5 T cell receptor beta chains came from one sample sequenced in a study of T cell repertoires in cytomegalovirus infection. One entry per CDR3 protein, called by TCRdb with MiXCR from the reads. This table holds about half a million distinct CDR3 sequences, around a third found once. These receptors have no known antigen. The specimen comprised cultured PBMCs, sampled from culture after CMV antigen stimulation. The receptors originated from a human donor in good health (CMV status not recorded). Some clones in this sample may be carry-over from other donors' samples.

This chain uses TRBV5-1 with TRBJ2-6; 7 nucleotides align to TRBD1. CDR1 is SGHRS and CDR2 is YFSETQ in the germline V gene. This CDR3 is built from 18 residues. With V trimmed by 3 bases and J by 3 bases, 12 bases remained unmatched. DNA of the CDR3: TGCGCCAGCAGCTCAAGGACAGGCGTAAGGCTTGGGGCCAACGTCCTGACTTTC. This translates into CASSSRTGVRLGANVLTF.

The rearrangement joins TRBV27 to TRBJ1-2, with D unclear. The V and J ends lost 3 bases and 8 bases respectively, with 13 bases between them. This CDR3 has 13 residues. Germline CDR1 is MNHEY and CDR2 is SMNVEV (reference sequence). The CDR3 DNA sequence: TGTGCCAGCAGTTTTTATTTTGGGAGCGGCTACACCTTC. Amino acids: CASSFYFGSGYTF.

The chain employs TRBV7-8 and TRBJ2-3; D might be TRBD2 (6 bases). V was shortened by 3 bases and J by 3 bases, with 13 bases between the two germline ends. The CDR3 runs 15 residues. Germline CDR1 reads SGHVS; CDR2 reads FQNEAQ. The CDR3, as DNA: TGTGCCAGCAGCTTGGCTCTAGCGCCAACAGATACGCAGTATTTT. Protein product: CASSLALAPTDTQYF.

This clonotype was seen more than once but under ten times. The gene calls are TRBV18 and TRBJ1-4; maybe TRBD1 (6 bases). The germline V gene has CDR1 KGHSH and CDR2 LQKENI. The CDR3 is made up of 17 amino acids. V lost 3 bases and J 1 base, leaving 15 bases between the germline ends. The CDR3 here is CASSPKQGPKTNEKLFF. In DNA, the CDR3 is TGTGCCAGCTCACCGAAACAGGGACCTAAAACTAATGAAAAACTGTTTTTT.

This clonotype came up once. This chain uses TRBV7-9 with TRBJ1-1; 9 bases fit TRBD1. Germline CDR1 is SEHNR and CDR2 is FQNEAQ (reference sequence). This CDR3 is built from 15 residues. V shed 4 bases and J 6 bases; nucleotides not matched to a gene: 9. CDR3: CASSSKTGGWPEAFF. DNA for the CDR3: TGTGCCAGCAGCTCGAAGACAGGGGGGTGGCCTGAAGCTTTCTTT.